One sample yielded the 7 T cell receptor beta chains listed below, sequenced in a study of blood T cell repertoires in COVID-19. Assay: immunoSEQ multiplex PCR; the TCRdb copy retains only in-frame clones and omits some. The sample shows over 200,000 clones, 83% of them seen only once. Sequencing used peripheral blood. These receptors came from a woman aged 25 to 39 with COVID-19, enrolled during active disease.

This sequence joins TRBV7-9 and TRBJ1-1; TRBD1 matches 10 bases. The germline V gene has CDR1 SEHNR and CDR2 FQNEAQ (reference sequence). This CDR3 is 17 amino acids long. The J segment lost 3 bases and the V segment lost 7 bases, leaving 14 bases of the junction unmatched. The CDR3 loop reads CASTLGYGTGADTEAFF. In DNA form, the CDR3 reads TGTGCCAGCACCTTGGGGTACGGGACAGGGGCCGACACTGAAGCTTTCTTT.

The gene calls are TRBV7-2 and TRBJ1-5; 7 nucleotides agree with TRBD1. CDR3 length: 17 residues. After removal of 2 bases from V and 0 bases from J, the junction contained 7 bases not matched to a gene. The germline CDR1 and CDR2 sequences are SGHTA and FQGNSA. The CDR3 DNA reads as TGTGCCAGCAGCTTACCGGCAGGGGGTAATAGCAATCAGCCCCAGCATTTT. It encodes CASSLPAGGNSNQPQHF.

The chain links TRBV9 to TRBJ2-2, with TRBD1 matching over 9 bases. Germline trimming cut 3 bases from V and 6 bases from J; bases unmatched to any gene: 6. Germline V gene sequence: CDR1 SGDLS, CDR2 YYNGEE. This CDR3 spans 15 amino acids. The CDR3 nucleotides read TGTGCCAGCAGCGCGAGAACAGGGGGCTCCGGGGAGCTGTTTTTT. It yields the protein CASSARTGGSGELFF.

The V gene is TRBV5-5, the J gene TRBJ1-4; a possible D gene is TRBD1 (5 bases). CDR1 is SGHKS, CDR2 YYEKEE, per germline (reference sequence). The V and J ends lost 0 bases and 8 bases respectively, with 11 bases between them. This CDR3 is 14 amino acids long. The CDR3 sequence is CASSLGGEGEKLFF. CDR3 sequence (DNA): TGTGCCAGCAGCTTGGGAGGGGAGGGCGAAAAACTGTTTTTT.

This chain connects TRBV4-2 to TRBJ1-5; D is ambiguous. The germline V and J ends were trimmed by 3 bases and 5 bases, with 14 bases remaining between them. The CDR3 is 15 amino acids. Germline assignment: CDR1 LGHNA and CDR2 YNFKEQ. Written as DNA, the CDR3 is TGTGCCAGCAGCCAGGCCTGGGCCCAGGATCAGCCCCAGCATTTT. Its translation: CASSQAWAQDQPQHF.

This chain joins TRBV5-5 and TRBJ1-2; D may be TRBD1 (5 bases). The CDR3 consists of 15 residues. Germline loops: CDR1 SGHKS, CDR2 YYEKEE (reference sequence). With 0 bases removed from V and 4 bases from J, the gap between germline ends came to 13 bases. The CDR3 DNA follows: TGTGCCAGCAGCTTGGCTTCTACGGGGGTCTATGGCTACACCTTC. Its translation: CASSLASTGVYGYTF.

This sequence joins TRBV2 and TRBJ2-1; TRBD1 aligns across 10 bases. CDR1 and CDR2 from the germline V gene are SNHLY and FYNNEI. The V and J ends lost 4 bases and 15 bases, in that order; junction bases with no gene match: 18. The CDR3 is 16 amino acids. CDR3 region: CASSVERGDRGTSLFF. CDR3 coding DNA: TGTGCCAGCAGTGTAGAACGGGGGGACAGGGGAACTAGTCTGTTCTTC.